The 29 T cell receptor beta chains listed next were all sequenced from one sample in a study of spatial heterogeneity in lung cancer. The time point here: blood at routine non-recurrence follow-up after resection. TCRdb ran MiXCR on the 5' RACE reads and lists one entry per CDR3 protein. The data contain fewer than 50,000 distinct CDR3 sequences, 8% to 11% of them seen just once; the ten biggest clones take up about a sixth. Sample: PBMCs, taken at follow-up. The origin of the receptors is a female donor with early-stage non-small cell lung cancer.

In its sample, this clonotype was seen many times. The rearrangement uses TRBV4-2 and TRBJ2-7; D is perhaps TRBD2 (7 bases). This CDR3 has 13 residues. Germline CDR1 reads LGHNA; CDR2 reads YNFKEQ. Trimming took off 1 base at V and 5 bases at J, with 9 bases between the two ends. The CDR3 spells CASSQAGGHEQYF. The CDR3 DNA sequence: TGTGCCAGCAGCCAAGCCGGGGGGCACGAGCAGTACTTC.

The chain has TRBV5-4 and TRBJ1-1; 9 bases line up with TRBD1. The germline CDR1 and CDR2 sequences are SGHNT and YYREEE (reference sequence). This CDR3 contains 14 residues. V lost 3 bases to trimming and J lost 5 bases; unmatched junction nucleotides: 5. The CDR3 reads CASSSRQGVTEAFF. The CDR3 DNA sequence: TGTGCCAGCAGCTCCAGACAGGGGGTAACTGAAGCTTTCTTT.

This clonotype was counted many times. This chain uses TRBV19 with TRBJ2-1; 7 nucleotides match TRBD2. Germline V gene sequence: CDR1 LNHDA, CDR2 SQIVND (reference sequence). CDR3 length: 14 amino acids. With 3 bases clipped from V and 5 bases from J, the junction kept 4 bases outside the gene matches. This CDR3 is CASSMSLADNEQFF. The CDR3 nucleotides read TGTGCCAGTAGTATGTCCCTAGCGGACAATGAGCAGTTCTTC.

The rearrangement joins TRBV20-1 to TRBJ2-5; D possibly corresponds to TRBD1 (6 bases). The CDR3 is 13 residues long. Germline V gene data show CDR1 as DFQATT and CDR2 as SNEGSKA (reference sequence). V lost 3 bases and J lost 0, with 8 bases in between. The CDR3 nucleotides are TGCAGTGCTAGGCAGGGGTACCAAGAGACCCAGTACTTC. It codes for CSARQGYQETQYF.

This rearrangement joins TRBV27 to TRBJ1-5; D possibly corresponds to TRBD1 (6 bases). Germline V gene lookup returns CDR1 MNHEY and CDR2 SMNVEV (reference sequence). V was shortened by 4 bases and J by 4 bases, with 8 bases between the two germline ends. The CDR3 loop spans 13 amino acids. This CDR3 is CASSSTGNQPQHF. CDR3 sequence (DNA): TGTGCCAGCAGTTCAACAGGGAATCAGCCCCAGCATTTT.

This clonotype was seen more than once but under ten times. V usage is TRBV2 and J usage is TRBJ2-3, with D uncertain. The CDR3 sequence is 16 residues long. The V end was cut by 4 bases, the J end by 4 bases, with 18 bases between. Looked up from germline, CDR1 is SNHLY and CDR2 is FYNNEI. CDR3 sequence (DNA): TGTGCCAGCAGTGGGGGATTGTTGGGGAACGCAGATACGCAGTATTTT. Protein product: CASSGGLLGNADTQYF.

In this sample, this clonotype turned up many times. The V call is TRBV2, the J call TRBJ2-2; D not resolved. Germline CDR1 SNHLY, CDR2 FYNNEI. CDR3 length: 11 residues. V lost 9 bases and J 6 bases, leaving 8 bases between the germline ends. The CDR3 DNA reads TGTGCCAGAAGAGACGCCGGGGAGCTGTTTTTT. This codes for CARRDAGELFF.

The rearrangement uses TRBV3-1 and TRBJ2-7; TRBD1 is a possible D gene (6 bases). The CDR3 length is 11 residues. Trimming stripped 6 bases from V and 3 bases from J, with 6 bases between. Looked up from germline, CDR1 is LGHDT and CDR2 is YNNKEL (reference sequence). CDR3 region: CASRQGYEQYF. The CDR3 DNA follows: TGTGCCAGCAGACAGGGCTACGAGCAGTACTTC.

This clonotype has just a few counts. The V gene is TRBV14, the J gene TRBJ2-1, with 14 bases that match TRBD2. This CDR3 region has 17 residues. Germline values: CDR1 SGHDN, CDR2 FVKESK. J gave up 2 bases and V 3 bases, and 3 bases lay outside the gene matches. The CDR3 nucleotides are TGTGCCAGCAGCCAGACTAGCGGGGGGGGCGCCTACAATGAGCAGTTCTTC. This codes for CASSQTSGGGAYNEQFF.

This clonotype showed up many times. The chain is built from TRBV4-1 and TRBJ2-7; D might be TRBD2 (6 bases). The CDR3 is 15 amino acids. Germline CDR1 MGHRA, CDR2 YSYEKL. The V end lost 1 base, the J end lost 3 bases, and 13 bases lay between the germline ends. The CDR3 is CASSQGVIGGYEQYF. The CDR3 DNA is TGCGCCAGCAGCCAAGGGGTCATCGGGGGCTACGAGCAGTACTTC.

This clonotype was recorded many times. For the CDR3, the DNA is TGTGCCAGCAGTTACATCCCTGCCGAGCAGTACTTC. Translated, it gives CASSYIPAEQYF. The chain carries TRBV6-2 or TRBV6-3 and TRBJ2-7; D remains ambiguous. V gave up 2 bases and J gave up 6 bases, with 8 bases separating them. Germline V gene data show CDR1 as MNHEY and CDR2 as SVGEGT. The CDR3 length is 12 residues.

This clonotype was detected many times. V usage is TRBV5-6 and J usage is TRBJ2-5, with D perhaps matching TRBD1 (6 bases). Germline CDR1 reads SGHDT; CDR2 reads YYEEEE. The V gene lost 2 bases and the J gene lost 2 bases, with 10 bases spanning the gap. The CDR3 contains 14 residues. The CDR3 reads CASSFGQGQETQYF. CDR3 nucleotide sequence: TGTGCCAGCAGCTTCGGTCAGGGGCAAGAGACCCAGTACTTC.

In this sample, this clonotype turned up many times. CDR3 protein: CASSRGDRGFSYEQYF. The CDR3 coding sequence is TGTGCCAGTAGCCGAGGGGACAGGGGCTTCTCCTACGAGCAGTACTTC. The J gene is TRBJ2-7, the V gene TRBV19, with 10 bases fitting TRBD1. The CDR3 totals 16 residues. V trimming: 6 bases; J trimming: 0 bases; junction bases outside the gene matches: 8. Germline CDR1 reads LNHDA; CDR2 reads SQIVND (reference sequence).

This clonotype was counted at least ten times. This sequence joins TRBV20-1 and TRBJ1-4, with no clear D. This CDR3 spans 13 amino acids. Germline V CDR1 and CDR2: DFQATT, SNEGSKA (reference sequence). Trimming took off 6 bases at V and 10 bases at J, with 18 bases between the two ends. The CDR3 DNA reads as TGCAGTGCCACCCTGTCAGCCTTAGGAAAACTGTTTTTT. Protein sequence: CSATLSALGKLFF.

The chain has TRBV4-1 and TRBJ2-7, with D maybe TRBD1 (7 bases). The V and J ends lost 2 bases and 3 bases respectively, with 11 bases between them. This CDR3 is built from 14 residues. CDR1 MGHRA and CDR2 YSYEKL come from the germline V gene. The CDR3 protein is CASSQHQGGYEQYF. The CDR3 DNA is TGCGCCAGCAGCCAACACCAGGGGGGCTACGAGCAGTACTTC.

This clonotype was counted at least ten times. The chain couples TRBV19 to TRBJ1-2; D unresolved. CDR1 is LNHDA and CDR2 is SQIVND in the germline V gene (reference sequence). V lost 3 bases and J lost 13, with 18 bases in between. CDR3 size: 13 residues. CDR3 coding DNA: TGTGCCAGTAGTATTGGTTTGGTTGGGGATACCACCTTC. It specifies CASSIGLVGDTTF.

The chain uses TRBV9 and TRBJ1-1, with a tentative D call TRBD1 (6 bases). CDR1 SGDLS and CDR2 YYNGEE come from the germline V gene. This CDR3 region has 16 residues. V lost 0 bases and J lost 0, with 12 bases in between. The CDR3 nucleotides are TGTGCCAGCAGCGTAGTTCAGGGGAACATGAACACTGAAGCTTTCTTT. Encoded protein: CASSVVQGNMNTEAFF. The full variable domain, with the rest looked up from reference TRBV9 and TRBJ1-1, is DSGVTQTPKHLITATGQRVTLRCSPRSGDLSVYWYQQSLDQGLQFLIQYYNGEERAKGNILERFSAQQFPDLHSELNLSSLELGDSALYFCASSVVQGNMNTEAFFGQGTRLTVV.

The chain combines TRBV9 with TRBJ2-6, with D possibly TRBD2 on 5 matching bases. The germline V gene has CDR1 SGDLS and CDR2 YYNGEE. V lost 4 bases and J 0 bases, leaving 11 bases between the germline ends. The CDR3 loop spans 16 amino acids. The CDR3 protein is CASSLEDFSGANVLTF. The CDR3 bases are TGTGCCAGCAGCCTAGAGGACTTCTCTGGGGCCAACGTCCTGACTTTC.

This clonotype has a handful of counts. The chain joins TRBV2 to TRBJ2-3, with D possibly matching TRBD2 (5 bases). Germline CDR1 SNHLY, CDR2 FYNNEI. The CDR3 covers 13 residues. Trimming removed 7 bases at V and 8 bases at J, with 16 bases between. CDR3 sequence: CASNEGFRSTQYF. CDR3 coding DNA: TGTGCCAGCAATGAGGGCTTCCGGAGTACGCAGTATTTT.

This clonotype was seen ten or more times. V usage is TRBV28 and J usage is TRBJ1-2; no firm D call. The CDR3 has 11 residues. Germline CDR1 MDHEN, CDR2 SYDVKM. With 7 bases removed from V and 8 bases from J, the gap between germline ends came to 11 bases. In DNA, the CDR3 is TGTGCCAGCACCCGGACTGGCGGCTACACCTTC. Protein product: CASTRTGGYTF.

V is TRBV2 and J is TRBJ1-1, with a possible D match to TRBD1 (6 bases). Germline V gives CDR1 SNHLY, CDR2 FYNNEI. This CDR3 region has 13 residues. Between the trimmed V and J ends, which lost 5 bases and 2 bases, there was a span of 9 bases. The CDR3: CASSYRVNTEAFF. The CDR3 region has the DNA TGTGCCAGCAGTTACAGGGTAAACACTGAAGCTTTCTTT.

This clonotype showed up many times. The J gene is TRBJ2-3, the V gene TRBV4-3, with 9 bases that match TRBD2. The CDR3 runs to 16 residues. Trimming at V came to 0 bases and at J to 4 bases, leaving 5 bases not matched to a gene. Germline V gene lookup returns CDR1 LGHNA and CDR2 YSLEER. CDR3 sequence (DNA): TGCGCCAGCAGCCAAGACCCCTCTAGCGGGGCAGATACGCAGTATTTT. This codes for CASSQDPSSGADTQYF.

The sample holds many counts of this clonotype. This rearrangement joins TRBV7-6 to TRBJ1-6; D unclear. The germline V and J ends were trimmed by 3 bases and 0 bases, with 9 bases remaining between them. The CDR3 has 16 residues. The germline V gene encodes CDR1 SGHVS and CDR2 FNYEAQ. CDR3 in amino acids: CASSLTELSYNSPLHF. The CDR3 DNA follows: TGTGCCAGCAGCTTGACGGAACTCTCCTATAATTCACCCCTCCACTTT.

The rearrangement uses TRBV4-3 and TRBJ1-1; D perhaps matches TRBD1 (6 bases). Germline V gives CDR1 LGHNA, CDR2 YSLEER. Trimming removed 1 base from V and 3 bases from J, with 18 bases in between. The CDR3 sequence is 17 residues long. This CDR3 reads CASSQGTKQGLYTEAFF. The CDR3 DNA reads TGCGCCAGCAGCCAAGGTACAAAACAGGGTTTGTACACTGAAGCTTTCTTT.

This clonotype was detected a few times. The chain couples TRBV7-6 to TRBJ2-6, with D possibly TRBD2 on 5 matching bases. This CDR3 spans 13 amino acids. The germline V gene encodes CDR1 SGHVS and CDR2 FNYEAQ. V lost 1 base to trimming and J lost 12 bases, with 10 bases between them. CDR3 sequence reads: CASSLGPAGVLTF. As DNA, the CDR3 is TGTGCCAGCAGCTTAGGACCTGCGGGCGTCCTGACTTTC.

This clonotype appeared a few times. The chain joins TRBV24-1 to TRBJ2-7; D unresolved. CDR1 is KGHDR and CDR2 is SFDVKD in the germline V gene. Between the trimmed V and J ends, which lost 2 bases and 7 bases, there was a span of 8 bases. This CDR3 spans 12 amino acids. DNA of the CDR3: TGTGCCACCAGTGATTCATGGGGAGAGCAGTACTTC. It is translated as CATSDSWGEQYF.

This clonotype was counted ten times or more. This chain uses TRBV7-2 with TRBJ2-7, with D hard to call. CDR3 length: 11 amino acids. V gave up 8 bases and J gave up 3 bases, with 8 bases separating them. Per germline, CDR1 SGHTA and CDR2 FQGNSA. The CDR3 DNA is TGTGCCAGCTCTAAGGGCTACGAGCAGTACTTC. As protein: CASSKGYEQYF.

At least ten counts were recorded for this clonotype. The rearrangement uses TRBV19 and TRBJ2-6; D is unclear. Germline CDR1 reads LNHDA; CDR2 reads SQIVND (reference sequence). The ends were cut back, 8 bases at V and 1 base at J, with 9 bases in the middle. This CDR3 spans 14 amino acids. CDR3 coding DNA: TGTGCCAGTGTCGGGTTTTCTGGGGCCAACGTCCTGACTTTC. It codes for CASVGFSGANVLTF. Full variable domain (outside the CDR3, taken from reference TRBV19 and TRBJ2-6): DGGITQSPKYLFRKEGQNVTLSCEQNLNHDAMYWYRQDPGQGLRLIYYSQIVNDFQKGDIAEGYSVSREKKESFPLTVTSAQKNPTAFYLCASVGFSGANVLTFGAGSRLTVL.

This clonotype was counted many times. The V call is TRBV6-5, the J call TRBJ1-5, with D possibly matching TRBD1 (5 bases). The CDR3 is 14 amino acids. The germline V and J ends were trimmed by 6 bases and 6 bases, with 15 bases remaining between them. Germline values: CDR1 MNHEY, CDR2 SVGAGI. This CDR3 is CASSPQGPTQPQHF. Written as DNA, the CDR3 is TGTGCCAGCAGCCCCCAGGGTCCTACTCAGCCCCAGCATTTT.